The 25 T cell receptor beta chains below were found in one sample sequenced in a study of T-cell memory formation after mild COVID-19. From the 5' RACE reads, TCRdb called clonotypes with MiXCR, one entry per CDR3 protein. The sample includes 450,000 or so distinct CDR3 sequences, around a quarter seen only once; the top ten take roughly an eighth. The specimen was PBMCs or a T cell subset sorted from them (not recorded which). All receptors derive from an adult woman who had mild COVID-19 (a few samples of this study predate the infection). Cell type and time point are not known.

The genes are TRBV7-2 and TRBJ2-1; 11 nucleotides line up with TRBD2. The germline V gene has CDR1 SGHTA and CDR2 FQGNSA. The CDR3 runs 16 residues. J lost 2 bases, V lost 5 bases, and 5 bases had no gene match. The CDR3 here is CASSGGLAAPYNEQFF. The CDR3 region has the DNA TGTGCCAGCAGCGGGGGACTAGCGGCTCCCTACAATGAGCAGTTCTTC. Full variable domain (remainder filled in from reference TRBV7-2 and TRBJ2-1): GAGVSQSPSNKVTEKGKDVELRCDPISGHTALYWYRQSLGQGLEFLIYFQGNSAPDKSGLPSDRFSAERTGGSVSTLTIQRTQQEDSAVYLCASSGGLAAPYNEQFFGPGTRLTVL.

This chain links TRBV27 with TRBJ1-6; a weak D match, TRBD1 (6 bases). CDR1 is MNHEY and CDR2 is SMNVEV in the germline V gene (reference sequence). This CDR3 region has 14 residues. Trimming removed 2 bases at V and 9 bases at J, with 11 bases between. CDR3 protein: CASSLGGWGSPLHF. As DNA, the CDR3 is TGTGCCAGCAGTTTAGGGGGCTGGGGTTCACCCCTCCACTTT.

The J gene is TRBJ1-2, the V gene TRBV6-6; no firm D call. The ends were cut back, 5 bases at V and 0 bases at J, with 13 bases in the middle. This CDR3 is built from 15 residues. Germline lookup yields CDR1 MNHNY and CDR2 SVGAGI (reference sequence). CDR3 loop: CASSDTGLANYGYTF. The CDR3 coding sequence is TGTGCCAGCAGTGACACTGGTCTAGCTAACTATGGCTACACCTTC.

The rearrangement links TRBV25-1 to TRBJ1-2; no clear D gene. CDR1 and CDR2 from the germline V gene are MGHDK and SYGVNS. Trimming took off 3 bases at V and 7 bases at J, with 9 bases between the two ends. The CDR3 totals 12 residues. The CDR3 DNA sequence: TGTGCCAGCAGTGATGGGTTCCCTGGCTACACCTTC. Translating gives CASSDGFPGYTF.

V usage is TRBV25-1 and J usage is TRBJ2-3; D is perhaps TRBD2 (5 bases). This CDR3 comprises 15 residues. Per the germline V gene, CDR1 is MGHDK and CDR2 is SYGVNS. Trimming removed 4 bases at V and 1 base at J, with 12 bases between. CDR3 sequence reads: CASSVSDTGTDTQYF. CDR3 nucleotides: TGTGCCAGCAGTGTTAGCGATACAGGCACAGATACGCAGTATTTT.

The chain carries TRBV12-3 or TRBV12-4 and TRBJ2-4, with TRBD1 identical over 7 bases. The CDR3 is made up of 16 amino acids. V was pared by 6 bases and J by 6 bases, with 14 bases of the junction left unmatched. CDR3 region: CASSPGGLLSGNIQYF. The CDR3, as DNA: TGTGCCAGCAGCCCAGGGGGTCTCCTTTCCGGAAACATTCAGTACTTC.

The V call is TRBV18, the J call TRBJ2-3, with D unclear. The CDR3 contains 15 residues. The germline gives CDR1 KGHSH, CDR2 LQKENI. The ends were cut back, 2 bases at V and 0 bases at J, with 9 bases in the middle. CDR3 coding DNA: TGTGCCAGCTCACCAAGGGCGGTTAGCACAGATACGCAGTATTTT. Its protein product is CASSPRAVSTDTQYF.

The chain has TRBV11-3 and TRBJ1-2; 7 nucleotides line up with TRBD1. The CDR3 covers 15 residues. V shed 2 bases and J 8 bases; nucleotides not matched to a gene: 11. CDR1 is SGHNT, CDR2 YENEEA, per germline. DNA of the CDR3: TGTGCCAGCAGCTTAATGGGGGAGACACAGGGGGGCTACACCTTC. Translation: CASSLMGETQGGYTF.

In its sample, this clonotype was seen many times. The V call is TRBV12-3 or TRBV12-4, the J call TRBJ2-1; 7 positions agree with TRBD1. V gave up 4 bases and J gave up 12 bases; unmatched junction bases: 6. The CDR3 loop spans 12 amino acids. CDR3 amino acids: CASSSTGDRQFF. The CDR3 DNA sequence: TGTGCCAGCAGTTCCACAGGGGATAGGCAGTTCTTC.

This chain links TRBV7-2 with TRBJ2-7, with a possible D match to TRBD2 (6 bases). With 4 bases removed from V and 2 bases from J, the gap between germline ends came to 12 bases. From germline, CDR1 is SGHTA and CDR2 FQGNSA. This CDR3 is built from 14 residues. Here the CDR3 reads CASSSLASTYEQYF. CDR3 bases: TGTGCCAGCAGCTCCCTAGCGTCTACCTACGAGCAGTACTTC.

The rearrangement joins TRBV4-3 to TRBJ2-5; TRBD2 matches 9 bases. The V and J ends lost 4 bases and 1 base, in that order; junction bases with no gene match: 4. The germline V gene encodes CDR1 LGHNA and CDR2 YSLEER. This CDR3 comprises 15 residues. CDR3 loop: CASSPGSGSQETQYF. For the CDR3, the DNA is TGCGCCAGCAGCCCCGGTAGCGGGAGCCAAGAGACCCAGTACTTC.

This sequence joins TRBV6-5 and TRBJ2-1, with D uncertain. Looked up from germline, CDR1 is MNHEY and CDR2 is SVGAGI. Trimming took 1 base from V and 7 from J, leaving 2 bases between them. The CDR3 sequence is 11 residues long. In DNA, the CDR3 is TGTGCCAGCAGTTACTTGAATGAGCAGTTCTTC. Amino acids: CASSYLNEQFF.

This clonotype came up a few times. The V call is TRBV7-3, the J call TRBJ2-2; 11 nucleotides agree with TRBD2. The CDR3 covers 19 residues. Germline CDR1 is SGHTA and CDR2 is FQGTGA. After removal of 5 bases from V and 0 bases from J, the junction contained 11 bases not matched to a gene. CDR3 coding DNA: TGTGCCAGCAGCCTATTAGGAGGGACTAGCGGAACGAACACCGGGGAGCTGTTTTTT. This translates into CASSLLGGTSGTNTGELFF.

The chain uses TRBV5-1 and TRBJ1-1; TRBD1 aligns across 9 bases. The CDR3 runs 12 residues. Germline-derived CDR1 and CDR2 are SGHRS and YFSETQ. V was pared by 4 bases and J by 8 bases, with 3 bases of the junction left unmatched. The CDR3 DNA sequence: TGCGCCAGCAGCCAGGGACAGGGAGAAGCTTTCTTT. Its translation: CASSQGQGEAFF.

V and J are TRBV7-6 and TRBJ1-1, with TRBD1 as a possible D gene (5 bases). This CDR3 comprises 15 residues. The V and J ends lost 1 base and 1 base respectively, with 10 bases between them. CDR1 is SGHVS and CDR2 is FNYEAQ in the germline V gene. The CDR3 coding sequence is TGTGCCAGCAGCTTAGGGGACGGACCGAACACTGAAGCTTTCTTT. Protein sequence: CASSLGDGPNTEAFF.

The chain links TRBV7-9 to TRBJ2-3, with TRBD1 matching over 8 bases. Germline V gene sequence: CDR1 SEHNR, CDR2 FQNEAQ (reference sequence). The CDR3 runs 16 residues. V dropped 5 bases and J dropped 0; count of bases not matched to a gene: 7. The CDR3 bases are TGTGCCAGCAGCCCGGGACAGGCCATTAGCACAGATACGCAGTATTTT. This codes for CASSPGQAISTDTQYF. The full variable domain, in which reference TRBV7-9 and TRBJ2-3 provide the parts outside the CDR3, is DTGVSQNPRHKITKRGQNVTFRCDPISEHNRLYWYRQTLGQGPEFLTYFQNEAQLEKSRLLSDRFSAERPKGSFSTLEIQRTEQGDSAMYLCASSPGQAISTDTQYFGPGTRLTVL.

The J gene is TRBJ2-7, the V gene TRBV19; possibly TRBD2 for D (5 bases). Germline V gene sequence: CDR1 LNHDA, CDR2 SQIVND (reference sequence). The CDR3 contains 16 residues. V gave up 7 bases and J gave up 2 bases, with 21 bases separating them. The CDR3, as DNA: TGTGCCAGTACGAAAACTGGGTCCCGAGGGACCTACGAGCAGTACTTC. It codes for CASTKTGSRGTYEQYF.

There are a few counts of this clonotype. This rearrangement joins TRBV4-1 to TRBJ2-1; 13 nucleotides line up with TRBD2. The germline CDR1 and CDR2 sequences are MGHRA and YSYEKL. The CDR3 is 15 residues long. V shed 4 bases, J shed 9 bases, and the junction held 6 bases outside the gene matches. The CDR3 bases are TGCGCCAGCAGCCGAACTAGCGGGAGGGCCGGTGAGCAGTTCTTC. Its translation: CASSRTSGRAGEQFF.

The rearrangement uses TRBV29-1 and TRBJ2-2, with unresolved D. This CDR3 has 11 amino acids. Germline V gene data show CDR1 as SQVTM and CDR2 as ANQGSEA. Deletions cut 0 bases from V and 6 bases from J, with 2 bases between. CDR3 region: CSVEEAGELFF. CDR3 DNA: TGCAGCGTTGAAGAGGCCGGGGAGCTGTTTTTT.

This sequence joins TRBV6-5 and TRBJ1-2; possible D gene TRBD1, 6 bases. Per germline, CDR1 MNHEY and CDR2 SVGAGI. The CDR3 has 14 residues. The germline V and J ends were trimmed by 2 bases and 5 bases, with 12 bases remaining between them. CDR3 loop: CASSYGGQPYGYTF. CDR3 in DNA: TGTGCCAGCAGTTACGGCGGACAGCCTTATGGCTACACCTTC.

The sample holds a few counts of this clonotype. The chain uses TRBV7-3 and TRBJ2-1; D is undetermined. V was cut by 4 bases and J by 8 bases, with 9 bases left in between. There are 12 residues in the CDR3. The germline V gene encodes CDR1 SGHTA and CDR2 FQGTGA. The CDR3 nucleotides are TGTGCCAGCAGCTCCCTCGGTCATGAGCAGTTCTTC. Its protein is CASSSLGHEQFF.

The chain joins TRBV7-8 to TRBJ2-2; TRBD1 is a possible D gene (5 bases). CDR1 and CDR2 from the germline V gene are SGHVS and FQNEAQ. The CDR3 covers 16 residues. V lost 5 bases and J lost 2, with 15 bases in between. CDR3 coding DNA: TGTGCCAGCAGCCTGACAGAGTGGGCCAACACCGGGGAGCTGTTTTTT. Translating gives CASSLTEWANTGELFF.

The rearrangement links TRBV29-1 to TRBJ1-2; D not certain. V was pared by 1 base and J by 0 bases, with 0 bases between. Germline lookup yields CDR1 SQVTM and CDR2 ANQGSEA. This CDR3 comprises 11 residues. The CDR3 loop is CSVEANYGYTF. The CDR3 DNA sequence: TGCAGCGTTGAAGCTAACTATGGCTACACCTTC.

The V call is TRBV7-9, the J call TRBJ2-2; D tentatively fits TRBD1 or TRBD2 (5 bases each). The CDR3 is 15 residues long. Germline V gene data show CDR1 as SEHNR and CDR2 as FQNEAQ (reference sequence). The V end lost 7 bases, the J end lost 0 bases, and 12 bases lay between the germline ends. CDR3 bases: TGTGCCAGCAATTGGGGGAGAACGAACACCGGGGAGCTGTTTTTT. Translated, it gives CASNWGRTNTGELFF.

This chain connects TRBV2 to TRBJ1-2; no clear D. The CDR3 extends over 14 amino acids. CDR1 is SNHLY and CDR2 is FYNNEI in the germline V gene. The V and J ends lost 6 bases and 4 bases respectively, with 15 bases between them. The CDR3 DNA reads TGTGCCAGCAGGGAGGTCCCGCTAGCCTATGGCTACACCTTC. Translation gives CASREVPLAYGYTF.